This TCR beta chain was found in a study of shared clonotypes between healthy human individuals. Study-wide points: Sample collection involved blood only; tissue repertoires are likely different.

Tens of millions of PBMCs went into genomic DNA for unsorted samples. Evenly divided among several immunoSEQ plates was the genomic DNA of each subset. Original analysis: ImmunoSEQ output lacked quality scores and full-length reads, limiting matched filtering. Using immunoSEQ multiplex PCR, the repertoire was profiled, and TCRdb retains in-frame clones only, with some absent. D and trimming were read from the DNA, whereas the V and J calls and clone size are those reported in that table. The table has approximately 510,000 clones, about four fifths seen once; the top ten hold approximately 12%. With respect to this clone: Its antigen is not known.

The CDR3 totals 13 residues. Trimming removed 6 bases at V and 1 base at J, with 9 bases between. Germline CDR1 and CDR2: SEHNR and FQNEAQ (reference sequence). This sequence was found in a woman between 40 and 55 years old in good health. Some clones in this sample may be carry-over from other donors' samples. Sequencing was carried out using PBMCs. The V gene is TRBV7-9, the J gene TRBJ1-1; unclear D gene. The CDR3 loop reads CASSSDKNTEAFF. Written as DNA, the CDR3 is TGTGCCAGCAGTTCCGACAAGAACACTGAAGCTTTCTTT.